Listed here are 4 T cell receptor beta chains from one sample, sequenced in a study of memory CD4+ T cells and cytomegalovirus serostatus. Sequencing used immunoSEQ multiplex PCR; TCRdb keeps in-frame clones, though not all of them. The sample holds approximately 61,000 clones, around 81% seen once. Single viable CD3+CD4+CD8-CD45RO+ cells were sorted as the memory CD4+ T cells. The sample was memory CD4+ T cells from blood. The receptors originated from an adult in good health and CMV-seronegative. Some clones in this sample may be carry-over from other donors' samples.

The chain links TRBV28 to TRBJ2-7, with a possible D match to TRBD1 (6 bases). Germline V gene sequence: CDR1 MDHEN, CDR2 SYDVKM. The V and J ends lost 6 bases and 1 base respectively, with 13 bases between them. This CDR3 has 14 amino acids. The CDR3 loop reads CASSLGAPSYEQYF. The CDR3 region has the DNA TGTGCCAGCAGCCTGGGGGCTCCTTCCTACGAGCAGTACTTC.

This clone occurred many times. The chain couples TRBV9 to TRBJ1-1; maybe TRBD1 (5 bases). The germline CDR1 and CDR2 sequences are SGDLS and YYNGEE. The V and J ends lost 3 bases and 6 bases respectively, with 24 bases between them. This CDR3 spans 17 amino acids. The CDR3 DNA follows: TGTGCCAGCAGCGACCTCCGGGACCCCCGGCTAATTTCTGAAGCTTTCTTT. It specifies CASSDLRDPRLISEAFF. The complete variable domain, with remaining parts taken from reference TRBV9 and TRBJ1-1, reads DSGVTQTPKHLITATGQRVTLRCSPRSGDLSVYWYQQSLDQGLQFLIQYYNGEERAKGNILERFSAQQFPDLHSELNLSSLELGDSALYFCASSDLRDPRLISEAFFGQGTRLTVV.

The V gene is TRBV2, the J gene TRBJ1-3, with D uncertain. CDR1 is SNHLY and CDR2 is FYNNEI in the germline V gene. Trimming left V 2 bases short and J 2 bases short, with 10 bases between. CDR3 length: 15 amino acids. This CDR3 reads CASSETSRPGNTIYF. CDR3 nucleotides: TGTGCCAGCAGTGAAACCTCGCGGCCTGGAAACACCATATATTTT. Full variable domain (missing parts from reference TRBV2 and TRBJ1-3): EPEVTQTPSHQVTQMGQEVILRCVPISNHLYFYWYRQILGQKVEFLVSFYNNEISEKSEIFDDQFSVERPDGSNFTLKIRSTKLEDSAMYFCASSETSRPGNTIYFGEGSWLTVV.

The J gene is TRBJ2-1, the V gene TRBV4-1, with D unclear. The germline CDR1 and CDR2 sequences are MGHRA and YSYEKL. This CDR3 has 17 residues. Between the trimmed V and J ends, which lost 0 bases and 2 bases, there was a span of 14 bases. The CDR3: CASSQDFPAPAYNEQFF. The CDR3 DNA reads as TGCGCCAGCAGCCAAGATTTTCCAGCTCCAGCCTACAATGAGCAGTTCTTC.